The 3 T cell receptor beta chains in this list originate from one sample, sequenced in a study of Graves' ophthalmopathy and Graves' hyperthyroidism. As the template, RNA transcripts were used to amplify TCR beta CDR3 regions. The first round was an RT-PCR with HTBI primers, and the second round was a multiplex PCR. TCRdb fed the multiplex PCR reads into MiXCR, producing one record per CDR3 protein. The sample shows about 480,000 distinct CDR3 sequences, around an eighth of them seen only once. Sequencing input: blood. These receptors came from a woman in her twenties or thirties with Graves' ophthalmopathy.

This sequence joins TRBV28 and TRBJ1-2, with D unclear. The CDR3 is 13 amino acids. Trimming shortened V by 4 bases and J by 2 bases, and 8 bases separated the two germline ends. Germline assignment: CDR1 MDHEN and CDR2 SYDVKM. CDR3 nucleotides: TGTGCCAGCAGTTCCCCCCGAAACTATGGCTACACCTTC. It encodes CASSSPRNYGYTF.

The table lists this clonotype with many counts. This sequence joins TRBV2 and TRBJ2-7, with a tentative D call TRBD1 (6 bases). The CDR3 has 10 amino acids. V dropped 10 bases and J dropped 5 bases, with 9 bases sitting between them. CDR1 is SNHLY, CDR2 FYNNEI, per germline. The CDR3 protein is CANRDHEQYF. The CDR3 nucleotides read TGTGCCAACAGGGACCACGAGCAGTACTTC.

This clonotype was recorded at least ten times. The chain employs TRBV12-3 or TRBV12-4 and TRBJ2-3; no reliable D call. The CDR3 loop spans 14 amino acids. V dropped 7 bases and J dropped 2 bases, with 13 bases sitting between them. For the CDR3, the DNA is TGTGCCAGCAATCCATCCGGGTACACAGATACGCAGTATTTT. Protein product: CASNPSGYTDTQYF.